In this sample, the clone carrying this TCR beta chain turned up a few times. The antigen is unknown. The data belong to a study of T cells after yellow fever vaccination. Background on the study: It was SMART-Seq v4 Ultra Low Input that prepared the fractions with low cell numbers. General observations from the study: Though weaker, the secondary response peaked faster, on day 5 versus 15. There was a possibility that FACS-sorted repertoires contained abundant clonotypes contaminating from the bulk population.

UMIs and a universal primer site were added when TCR cDNA was made by 5'RACE template switching. A single record per CDR3 protein comes from TCRdb applying MiXCR to the 5' RACE reads. Seen here are approximately 330,000 distinct CDR3 sequences, approximately 12% observed once, and the top ten hold 2.5% to 4%. Germline loops: CDR1 SGHNT, CDR2 YYREEE (reference sequence). The CDR3 contains 16 residues. The trim removed 5 bases at V and 5 bases at J, leaving 7 bases unmatched. The source material was CD4+ T cells sorted from PBMCs, sampled 15 days after the yellow fever booster vaccination. The chain carries TRBV5-4 and TRBJ2-1, with 13 bases that match TRBD2. The source is a man between 18 and 29 years old who received the YFV17D yellow fever vaccine. In DNA, the CDR3 is TGTGCCAGCAGTCGGACCGGGACTAGCGGGGACAATGAGCAGTTCTTC. Protein sequence: CASSRTGTSGDNEQFF.